These T cell receptor beta chains were read from a single sample in a study of tumor-infiltrating lymphocytes in primary liver carcinoma. MiXCR, run by TCRdb on the multiplex PCR reads, gives a single entry per CDR3 protein. The data hold about 190,000 distinct CDR3 sequences, with 85% observed a single time. Sequences were obtained from tumor tissue from primary liver carcinoma. The origin of the receptors is a man aged 35 to 55 with primary liver carcinoma and hepatitis B virus infection. The CDR3 runs from the conserved cysteine through the conserved F or W. Each record gives: D gene, clone size, V gene, J gene, CDR3 protein, CDR3 DNA. A D gene is named only where the DNA matches it firmly. Size tells how often a clone was seen (once, few, many) or the class of an expanded clone, and some rows leave it out.

D gene: -; clone size: -; V gene: TRBV11-3; J gene: TRBJ2-1; CDR3 protein: CASSLTNIINEQFF; CDR3 DNA: TGTGCCAGCAGCTTGACTAATATTATCAACGAGCAGTTCTTC
D gene: -; clone size: -; V gene: TRBV12-3/TRBV12-4; J gene: TRBJ2-1; CDR3 protein: CANGEGGGFLSYNERFF; CDR3 DNA: TGTGCCAACGGGGAGGGGGGCGGGTTTCTCTCCTACAATGAGCGGTTCTTC
D gene: TRBD2; clone size: few; V gene: TRBV11-1; J gene: TRBJ2-1; CDR3 protein: CASSARGLAGVGEQFF; CDR3 DNA: TGTGCCAGCAGCGCCCGGGGACTAGCGGGAGTAGGGGAGCAGTTCTTC
D gene: -; clone size: -; V gene: TRBV5-6; J gene: TRBJ2-3; CDR3 protein: CASSFLTSPGNFLDTQYF; CDR3 DNA: TGTGCCAGCAGCTTCTTGACTAGTCCGGGCAACTTTTTAGATACGCAGTATTTT
D gene: -; clone size: -; V gene: TRBV6-6; J gene: TRBJ2-5; CDR3 protein: CVSSPQESQYF; CDR3 DNA: TGTGTCAGCAGTCCTCAAGAGTCCCAGTACTTC
D gene: -; clone size: -; V gene: TRBV5-6; J gene: TRBJ2-7; CDR3 protein: CTSSFPGLAYGQYF; CDR3 DNA: TGTACCAGCAGCTTCCCCGGGCTCGCCTACGGGCAGTACTTC
D gene: -; clone size: -; V gene: TRBV11-1; J gene: TRBJ2-1; CDR3 protein: CASIEVVGKQIF; CDR3 DNA: TGTGCCAGCATAGAGGTAGTGGGTAAGCAAATCTTC
D gene: TRBD1; clone size: -; V gene: TRBV11-3; J gene: TRBJ2-2; CDR3 protein: CVSSTRTGNTGELFF; CDR3 DNA: TGTGTAAGCAGCACCCGGACAGGGAACACCGGGGAACTGTTTTTT
D gene: -; clone size: -; V gene: TRBV29-1; J gene: TRBJ2-2; CDR3 protein: CSVGASAANTGALFF; CDR3 DNA: TGCAGCGTTGGGGCTAGCGCGGCGAACACCGGGGCGCTATTTTTT
D gene: -; clone size: many; V gene: TRBV5-4; J gene: TRBJ2-5; CDR3 protein: CASSLFLETQYF; CDR3 DNA: TGTGCCAGCAGCTTGTTTCTAGAGACCCAGTACTTC
D gene: TRBD2; clone size: -; V gene: TRBV6-5; J gene: TRBJ2-7; CDR3 protein: CACKVGASGDTYEQYF; CDR3 DNA: TGTGCCTGCAAGGTGGGTGCTAGCGGGGATACCTACGAGCAGTACTTT
D gene: -; clone size: -; V gene: TRBV4-1; J gene: TRBJ1-5; CDR3 protein: CANNQGVDSNQPQHF; CDR3 DNA: TGCGCCAACAACCAAGGGGTAGATAGCAATCAGCCCCAGCATTTT
D gene: -; clone size: -; V gene: TRBV6-5; J gene: TRBJ1-1; CDR3 protein: CASRPLGRDTEAFF; CDR3 DNA: TGTGCCAGCAGACCGCTGGGTAGGGACACTGAAGCTTTCTTT
D gene: -; clone size: -; V gene: TRBV11-3; J gene: TRBJ2-2; CDR3 protein: CAISLKENTGELFF; CDR3 DNA: TGTGCCATCAGCTTAAAAGAGAACACCGGGGAGCTGTTTTTT
D gene: -; clone size: -; V gene: TRBV6-2/TRBV6-3; J gene: TRBJ1-1; CDR3 protein: CASSYRDRGTEALF; CDR3 DNA: TGTGCCAGCAGTTACCGTGACCGGGGCACTGAAGCTTTGTTT
D gene: -; clone size: many; V gene: TRBV6-2/TRBV6-3; J gene: TRBJ2-1; CDR3 protein: CASSHGAGADEQFF; CDR3 DNA: TGTGCCAGCAGCCACGGCGCGGGGGCCGATGAGCAGTTCTTC
D gene: TRBD1; clone size: -; V gene: TRBV7-3; J gene: TRBJ2-1; CDR3 protein: CASSPGTGVNEQFF; CDR3 DNA: TGTGCCAGCAGCCCCGGGACAGGGGTCAATGAGCAGTTCTTC
D gene: -; clone size: -; V gene: TRBV12-3/TRBV12-4; J gene: TRBJ2-1; CDR3 protein: CASSKRYNSLRDEQFF; CDR3 DNA: TGTGCCAGCAGTAAACGGTACAATTCACTCCGGGATGAGCAGTTCTTC
D gene: -; clone size: -; V gene: TRBV11-2; J gene: TRBJ1-6; CDR3 protein: CASSFAAGIANSPLHF; CDR3 DNA: TGCGCCAGTAGCTTCGCCGCCGGGATAGCGAATTCACCCCTCCACTTT
D gene: -; clone size: -; V gene: TRBV11-1; J gene: TRBJ2-3; CDR3 protein: CASSTKGPFDTRYF; CDR3 DNA: TGTGCCAGCAGCACTAAGGGTCCGTTTGATACGCGGTATTTT
D gene: -; clone size: -; V gene: TRBV30; J gene: TRBJ2-6; CDR3 protein: CVWSLGPAKIVLTF; CDR3 DNA: TGTGTCTGGAGTCTAGGGCCGGCTAAAATCGTCCTGACTTTC
D gene: TRBD2; clone size: -; V gene: TRBV6-2/TRBV6-3; J gene: TRBJ2-2; CDR3 protein: CASSDIWIRLANTGGLFF; CDR3 DNA: TGTGCCAGCAGCGACATATGGATTCGACTAGCCAACACCGGGGGACTGTTTTTT
D gene: -; clone size: -; V gene: TRBV29-1; J gene: TRBJ2-2; CDR3 protein: CSVGAKAANTGELFF; CDR3 DNA: TGCAGCGTTGGGGCTAAGGCGGCGAACACCGGGGAGCTGTTTTTT
D gene: -; clone size: -; V gene: TRBV11-1; J gene: TRBJ1-6; CDR3 protein: CANSRTLVSPFHF; CDR3 DNA: TGTGCCAATAGCCGGACACTGGTTTCACCCTTCCACTTT
D gene: -; clone size: few; V gene: TRBV24-1; J gene: TRBJ2-6; CDR3 protein: CDTSEVRAGANVLTF; CDR3 DNA: TGTGACACCAGTGAGGTACGGGCTGGGGCCAACGTCCTGACTTTC
D gene: -; clone size: -; V gene: TRBV28; J gene: TRBJ1-2; CDR3 protein: CASSPALVGRLYDYTF; CDR3 DNA: TGTGCCAGCAGTCCCGCGTTAGTAGGACGGCTCTATGACTACACCTTC